This T cell receptor beta chain was recorded in a study of T-cell reconstitution after alpha-beta-depleted transplantation in children. Study-wide results and caveats: Recipient T cells and thymic progenitors that survived were the source of the high TCRbeta diversity seen at day 60 in some patients. At the one-year point after transplant, T-cell counts and TCRbeta diversity were found to come mostly from T cells that had been newly produced. Two months or so post-transplant, alpha-beta T cells reportedly derived from several hundred expanded graft clones.

CDR3 size: 14 residues. Germline CDR1 and CDR2: SGHTA and FQGTGA. Trimming removed 2 bases from V and 5 bases from J, with 13 bases in between. For TCRbeta, the library was prepared with unique molecular identifiers. TCRdb re-analysed the PCR reads in MiXCR, keeping a single row per CDR3 protein. This table has about 1,000,000 distinct CDR3 sequences, around 30% appearing once. This clonotype showed up just a few times. The antigen remains undetermined. The starting material was PBMCs, mostly from graft donor cells, obtained 360 days after TCRalphabeta/CD19-depleted stem cell transplant. This chain joins TRBV7-3 and TRBJ2-7; TRBD1 is a possible D gene (6 bases). This TCR came from a boy younger than two who had a stem cell transplant for SCID, so the T cells may come from the graft donor. In DNA form, the CDR3 reads TGTGCCAGCAGCTTATCAGGGGTTTCCCACGAGCAGTACTTC. Its translation is CASSLSGVSHEQYF. Supplemented by reference TRBV7-3 and TRBJ2-7, the full variable domain reads GAGVSQTPSNKVTEKGKYVELRCDPISGHTALYWYRQSLGQGPEFLIYFQGTGAADDSGLPNDRFFAVRPEGSVSTLKIQRTERGDSAVYLCASSLSGVSHEQYFGPGTRLTVT.